This is a list of T cell receptor beta chains from one sample in a study of regulatory T cells in long-lasting Graves disease. TCRdb called the multiplex PCR reads again in MiXCR, with one record for every CDR3 protein. This sample yields 350,000 to 450,000 distinct CDR3 sequences, of which over 15% are seen a single time; 25% to 30% belongs to the top ten. The data were also submitted as part of a second study, on T cells in Graves' hyperthyroidism and ophthalmopathy.

Here the sequenced sample was peripheral blood mononuclear cells (PBMCs), taken at new diagnosis, from a patient treated with antithyroid drugs. Receptor source: a man in his forties or fifties with Graves disease. The CDR3 runs from the conserved cysteine through the conserved F or W. The D gene is left open where the match is weak. Clone size is given for some rows only: seen once, a few or many times, or a class if the clone is expanded.

J: TRBJ2-3; size: many; D: -; V: TRBV27; DNA: TGTGCCAGCAGTTCTCTGCTGGGGGATACGCAGTATTTT; CDR3: CASSSLLGDTQYF
J: TRBJ2-3; size: many; D: TRBD2; V: TRBV24-1; DNA: TGTGCCACCGGGGATAGCGGGGCCCTCACAGATACGCAGTATTTT; CDR3: CATGDSGALTDTQYF
J: TRBJ1-6; size: few; D: TRBD1; V: TRBV30; DNA: TGTGCCTGGACTACGGACCCCCAGGGGGCGTATTCACCCCTCCACTTT; CDR3: CAWTTDPQGAYSPLHF
J: TRBJ2-1; size: few; D: TRBD1; V: TRBV6-2/TRBV6-3; DNA: TGTGCCAGCAAACCACAGGGGGCCGTATTGGACAATGAGCAGTTCTTC; CDR3: CASKPQGAVLDNEQFF
J: TRBJ2-7; size: few; D: -; V: TRBV12-3/TRBV12-4; DNA: TGTGCCAGCAGAGGGGACTCCTGGCAGTACTTC; CDR3: CASRGDSWQYF
J: TRBJ2-6; size: -; D: -; V: TRBV9; DNA: TGTGCCAGCAGCGAGCTCCGAGGGGCCCCCGGCTCTGGGGCCAACGTCCTGACTTTC; CDR3: CASSELRGAPGSGANVLTF
J: TRBJ1-1; size: -; D: -; V: TRBV4-2; DNA: TGTGCCAGCAGCCAAACCGGGGGGGGCCGTGGTGAAGCTTTCTTT; CDR3: CASSQTGGGRGEAFF
J: TRBJ2-7; size: many; D: -; V: TRBV20-1; DNA: TGCAGTGCTAGGTCTGGCTACGAGCAGTACTTC; CDR3: CSARSGYEQYF
J: TRBJ1-1; size: few; D: -; V: TRBV5-4; DNA: TGTGCCAGCAGTTTTATCCCGGACAGCACTGAAGCTTTCTTT; CDR3: CASSFIPDSTEAFF
J: TRBJ2-3; size: -; D: -; V: TRBV28; DNA: TGTGCCAGCAGTTTTTTTGGGGGGCCAGTATATACGCAGTATTTT; CDR3: CASSFFGGPVYTQYF